Following are 15 T cell receptor beta chains from one sample sequenced in a study of PD-1 blockade in classical Hodgkin lymphoma. Assay: immunoSEQ multiplex PCR; the TCRdb copy retains only in-frame clones and omits some. This table has about 27,000 clones, approximately 85% appearing once. Indicated time point: cycle 4 day 1 (C4D1), after 6 weeks of nivolumab. Each patient relapsed following autologous stem cell transplantation, and prior brentuximab vedotin exposure differed. Magnetic negative selection was used to purify CD4+ T cells from PBMCs that had been thawed. Sequencing was performed on CD4+ T cells from blood, taken before the fourth cycle of nivolumab. The source is a human donor with classical Hodgkin lymphoma.

The V and J genes are TRBV19 and TRBJ2-7, with TRBD2 as a possible D gene (6 bases). The ends were cut back, 3 bases at V and 2 bases at J, with 14 bases in the middle. The CDR3 extends over 15 amino acids. Germline V gene lookup returns CDR1 LNHDA and CDR2 SQIVND (reference sequence). CDR3 loop: CASSIRTGVPYEQYF. The DNA of the CDR3 is TGTGCCAGTAGTATCCGAACGGGGGTACCCTACGAGCAGTACTTC.

The chain recombines TRBV19 with TRBJ2-1; 8 bases line up with TRBD2. The V segment lost 3 bases and the J segment 0 bases; nucleotides outside the gene matches: 7. In germline, CDR1 is LNHDA, CDR2 SQIVND (reference sequence). The CDR3 has 17 residues. For the CDR3, the DNA is TGTGCCAGTAGTATCCTAGCGGGCGAAAGCTCCTACAATGAGCAGTTCTTC. This encodes CASSILAGESSYNEQFF. Full variable domain (missing parts from reference TRBV19 and TRBJ2-1): DGGITQSPKYLFRKEGQNVTLSCEQNLNHDAMYWYRQDPGQGLRLIYYSQIVNDFQKGDIAEGYSVSREKKESFPLTVTSAQKNPTAFYLCASSILAGESSYNEQFFGPGTRLTVL.

The V and J genes are TRBV4-2 and TRBJ1-1; D is unclear. The CDR3 extends over 15 amino acids. Germline lookup yields CDR1 LGHNA and CDR2 YNFKEQ. Trimming cost V 4 bases and J 1 base, with 13 bases left between them. The CDR3 is CASSPNGRGNTEAFF. CDR3 sequence (DNA): TGTGCCAGCAGCCCCAACGGGCGCGGGAACACTGAAGCTTTCTTT.

The chain links TRBV14 to TRBJ1-1, with D perhaps TRBD1 (5 bases). Looked up from germline, CDR1 is SGHDN and CDR2 is FVKESK. Trimming pared 0 bases from V and 0 bases from J, leaving 14 bases between. The CDR3 is made up of 17 amino acids. The CDR3 sequence: CASSQDRVGRMNTEAFF. The CDR3 nucleotides read TGTGCCAGCAGCCAAGATCGGGTGGGGCGGATGAACACTGAAGCTTTCTTT.

The genes are TRBV28 and TRBJ1-2; the D gene is possibly TRBD1 (5 bases). The CDR3 is 14 amino acids. The germline V and J ends were trimmed by 3 bases and 7 bases, with 15 bases remaining between them. Per germline, CDR1 MDHEN and CDR2 SYDVKM. The CDR3 DNA reads as TGTGCCAGCAGTTTTAAGGGGACGTGGAGTGGCTACACCTTC. Amino acid sequence: CASSFKGTWSGYTF.

This chain links TRBV5-5 with TRBJ2-1; a weak D match, TRBD1 (6 bases). Germline assignment: CDR1 SGHKS and CDR2 YYEKEE (reference sequence). Trimming took 4 bases from V and 0 from J, leaving 17 bases between them. The CDR3 is 17 amino acids. The CDR3 protein is CASSKETGFSSYNEQFF. Written as DNA, the CDR3 is TGTGCCAGCAGCAAAGAAACAGGGTTCAGCTCCTACAATGAGCAGTTCTTC.

This chain joins TRBV23-1 and TRBJ1-3; D gene uncertain. TRBV23-1 is known as an ORF, though its function is uncertain. The V and J ends lost 0 bases and 4 bases respectively, with 10 bases between them. CDR3 size: 15 residues. This CDR3 reads CASSQSQNEGNTIYF. The CDR3 DNA is TGCGCCAGCAGTCAATCTCAGAACGAGGGAAACACCATATATTTT.

The CDR3 here is CASSFHGALEIKQYF. CDR3 coding DNA: TGTGCCAGCAGCTTTCATGGAGCCCTCGAAATAAAGCAGTACTTC. The chain carries TRBV7-9 and TRBJ2-7; D remains unclear. CDR1 SEHNR and CDR2 FQNEAQ come from the germline V gene (reference sequence). Trimming stripped 3 bases from V and 8 bases from J, with 20 bases between. This CDR3 spans 15 amino acids.

DNA of the CDR3: TGTGCCAGCAGCGAGTGGACTTCAACTAATGAAAAACTGTTTTTT. Residues: CASSEWTSTNEKLFF. This chain links TRBV11-1 with TRBJ1-4; D is unclear. CDR1 and CDR2 (germline): SGHAT, FQDESV (reference sequence). V was shortened by 5 bases and J by 0 bases, with 10 bases between the two germline ends. The CDR3 consists of 15 residues.

In this sample, this clone turned up once. The chain is built from TRBV19 and TRBJ2-2; 12 bases fit TRBD2. Losses at the gene ends were 6 bases for V and 4 bases for J; bases not matched to a gene: 12. The CDR3 loop spans 18 amino acids. Germline CDR1 is LNHDA and CDR2 is SQIVND (reference sequence). CDR3 amino acids: CASSVGLAGPTRTGELFF. The DNA of the CDR3 is TGTGCCAGTAGCGTCGGACTAGCGGGGCCGACCCGCACCGGGGAGCTGTTTTTT.

This clone has only a few counts. V usage is TRBV5-1 and J usage is TRBJ2-7; 7 nucleotides align to TRBD1. With V trimmed by 2 bases and J by 5 bases, 7 bases remained unmatched. The CDR3 is 14 amino acids. Germline CDR1 reads SGHRS; CDR2 reads YFSETQ. The CDR3 nucleotides are TGCGCCAGCAGCTTATCGAGACAGGGTCACGAGCAGTACTTC. Translating gives CASSLSRQGHEQYF.

This sequence joins TRBV28 and TRBJ2-7; D is perhaps TRBD1 or TRBD2 (7 bases each). The CDR3 is 15 residues long. Per the germline V gene, CDR1 is MDHEN and CDR2 is SYDVKM. V lost 5 bases and J 3 bases, leaving 17 bases between the germline ends. CDR3 DNA: TGTGCCAGCAGTCTGAGCGGGACAGTGAGCTACGAGCAGTACTTC. Amino acids: CASSLSGTVSYEQYF.

The V call is TRBV7-9, the J call TRBJ2-3; 7 bases map to TRBD2. The V gene end was trimmed by 1 base and the J gene end by 2 bases; junction bases not matched to a gene: 12. The length of the CDR3 is 18 residues. Germline CDR1 SEHNR, CDR2 FQNEAQ (reference sequence). The CDR3 coding sequence is TGTGCCAGCAGCTTAGTGGATTGGGCTAGCGGTTTCACAGATACGCAGTATTTT. Translating gives CASSLVDWASGFTDTQYF.

This rearrangement joins TRBV18 to TRBJ1-1; D is unresolved. This CDR3 has 13 residues. CDR1 and CDR2 from the germline V gene are KGHSH and LQKENI. The germline V and J ends were trimmed by 3 bases and 8 bases, with 13 bases remaining between them. The CDR3 DNA reads as TGTGCCAGCTCACCGAAGGTTGAAGGAGAAGCTTTCTTT. The encoded protein is CASSPKVEGEAFF. Looking up the rest from reference TRBV18 and TRBJ1-1 gives the full variable domain: NAGVMQNPRHLVRRRGQEARLRCSPMKGHSHVYWYRQLPEEGLKFMVYLQKENIIDESGMPKERFSAEFPKEGPSILRIQQVVRGDSAAYFCASSPKVEGEAFFGQGTRLTVV.

This rearrangement joins TRBV21-1 to TRBJ1-2. TRBV21-1 is tagged as a pseudogene. The CDR3 sequence is 14 residues long. The CDR3 loop is CASASAQEIDGYTF. The CDR3 DNA reads as TGTGCCAGCGCCTCGGCGCAGGAGATAGATGGCTACACCTTC.